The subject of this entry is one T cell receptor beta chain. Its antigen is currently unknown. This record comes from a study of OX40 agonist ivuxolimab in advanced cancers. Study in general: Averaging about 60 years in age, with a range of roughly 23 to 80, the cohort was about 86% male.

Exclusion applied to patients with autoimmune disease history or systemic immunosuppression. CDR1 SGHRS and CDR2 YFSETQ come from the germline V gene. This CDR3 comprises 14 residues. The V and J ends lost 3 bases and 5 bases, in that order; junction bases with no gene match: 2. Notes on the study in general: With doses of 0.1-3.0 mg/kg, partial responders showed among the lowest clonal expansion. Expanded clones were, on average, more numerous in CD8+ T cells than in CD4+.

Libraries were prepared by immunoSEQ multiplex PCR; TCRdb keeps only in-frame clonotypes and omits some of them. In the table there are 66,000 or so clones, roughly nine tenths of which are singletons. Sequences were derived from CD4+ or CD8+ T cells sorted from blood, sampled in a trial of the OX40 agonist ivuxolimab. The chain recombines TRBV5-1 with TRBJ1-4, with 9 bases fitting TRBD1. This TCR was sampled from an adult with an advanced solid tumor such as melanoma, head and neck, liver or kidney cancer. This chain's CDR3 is CASSSGTGNEKLFF. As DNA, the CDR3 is TGCGCCAGCAGCTCGGGGACAGGGAATGAAAAACTGTTTTTT.